The next 18 T cell receptor beta chains were all read from a single sample in a study of T-cell reconstitution after alpha-beta-depleted transplantation in children. Preparation of the TCRbeta library used unique molecular identifiers. One entry per CDR3 protein, called by TCRdb with MiXCR from the PCR reads. The sample holds approximately 500,000 distinct CDR3 sequences, about 10% seen once. Sequences were derived from PBMCs, sampled before TCRalphabeta/CD19-depleted stem cell transplant. Receptors originate from a child aged 2-15 years with inherited bone marrow failure, due to receive a stem cell transplant.

Regarding this clonotype: A much larger clone is a single base away; this may be a read error. The chain combines TRBV20-1 with TRBJ1-2; weak D call: TRBD1 (6 bases). V shed 1 base and J shed 3 bases, with 12 bases lying between them. The length of the CDR3 is 14 residues. CDR1 and CDR2 (germline): DFQATT, SNEGSKA (reference sequence). The CDR3 DNA is TGCAGTGCTAGAGCCTGGGACACGGACTATGGCTACACCTTC. Its protein is CSARAWDTDYGYTF.

This clonotype was counted a few times. The chain has TRBV23-1 and TRBJ2-2; the match to TRBD1 covers 7 bases. TRBV23-1 falls under the ORF class, with uncertain function. This CDR3 contains 17 residues. Unmatched junction bases numbered 12, after V lost 6 bases and J lost 2 bases. CDR3 protein: CASSHRGRPVNTGELFF. The CDR3, as DNA: TGCGCCAGCAGCCACAGGGGACGCCCAGTAAACACCGGGGAGCTGTTTTTT.

This clonotype was observed at least ten times. This chain joins TRBV6-2 or TRBV6-3 and TRBJ2-1; maybe TRBD1 (5 bases). Between the trimmed V and J ends, which lost 2 bases and 12 bases, there was a span of 11 bases. Germline lookup yields CDR1 MNHEY and CDR2 SVGEGT. CDR3 length: 12 residues. The CDR3 protein is CASSYRQRGQFF. The CDR3 nucleotides are TGTGCCAGCAGTTACAGGCAAAGGGGGCAGTTCTTC.

This clonotype was detected many times. This sequence joins TRBV14 and TRBJ2-5, with 8 bases matching TRBD1. The CDR3 spans 17 residues. Looked up from germline, CDR1 is SGHDN and CDR2 is FVKESK. Trimming at V came to 4 bases and at J to 2 bases, leaving 12 bases not matched to a gene. The CDR3 DNA is TGTGCCAGCAGCCCAGGCCCGAGGCAGGGGGCTCAAGAGACCCAGTACTTC. Protein sequence: CASSPGPRQGAQETQYF.

This clonotype showed up many times. V gene TRBV20-1 combines with J gene TRBJ2-1; 11 nucleotides match TRBD2. V gave up 3 bases and J gave up 6 bases; unmatched junction bases: 13. The CDR3 length is 17 residues. Germline V gene sequence: CDR1 DFQATT, CDR2 SNEGSKA (reference sequence). The CDR3 loop reads CSARGWLAGGPGNEQFF. DNA for the CDR3: TGCAGTGCTAGGGGTTGGTTAGCGGGAGGGCCTGGCAATGAGCAGTTCTTC.

There are many counts of this clonotype. The rearrangement links TRBV16 to TRBJ2-3, with TRBD1 matching over 7 bases. Trimming at V came to 3 bases and at J to 0 bases, leaving 0 bases not matched to a gene. Germline CDR1 is KGHSY and CDR2 is FQNENV. This CDR3 has 14 amino acids. CDR3 in DNA: TGTGCCAGCAGCCAGGGACAGAGCACAGATACGCAGTATTTT. Translated, it gives CASSQGQSTDTQYF.

This clonotype showed up many times. The chain couples TRBV11-2 to TRBJ2-5; 8 bases are a match to TRBD2. Germline assignment: CDR1 SGHAT and CDR2 FQNNGV. The CDR3 extends over 18 amino acids. V lost 3 bases and J lost 0; bases outside the gene matches: 12. The CDR3, as DNA: TGTGCCAGCAGCTTCAAGTTCTCTAGCGGGCAATACCAAGAGACCCAGTACTTC. It encodes CASSFKFSSGQYQETQYF.

This clonotype occurred many times. J is TRBJ2-7 and V is TRBV6-1, with D unresolved. Germline V CDR1 and CDR2: MNHNS, SASEGT. Trimming cost V 0 bases and J 0 bases, with 12 bases left between them. The CDR3 loop spans 16 amino acids. CDR3: CASSEALLRSSYEQYF. CDR3 DNA: TGTGCCAGCAGTGAAGCGCTTCTGCGGAGCTCCTACGAGCAGTACTTC.

In this sample, this clonotype turned up many times. This chain links TRBV7-8 with TRBJ2-7, with 7 bases matching TRBD1. This CDR3 is built from 14 residues. V lost 5 bases, J lost 2 bases, and 6 bases stayed unmatched. CDR1 is SGHVS, CDR2 FQNEAQ, per germline. In DNA form, the CDR3 reads TGTGCCAGCAGCGTGACAGGGAACGCCTACGAGCAGTACTTC. This gives the protein CASSVTGNAYEQYF. Variable domain in full (rest from reference TRBV7-8 and TRBJ2-7): GAGVSQSPRYKVAKRGQDVALRCDPISGHVSLFWYQQALGQGPEFLTYFQNEAQLDKSGLPSDRFFAERPEGSVSTLKIQRTQQEDSAVYLCASSVTGNAYEQYFGPGTRLTVT.

This clonotype was seen a few times. The chain combines TRBV12-3 or TRBV12-4 with TRBJ2-5; 12 bases line up with TRBD2. With 6 bases clipped from V and 6 bases from J, the junction kept 8 bases outside the gene matches. The CDR3 totals 15 residues. CDR3 DNA sequence: TGTGCCAGCAGCCCTAGCGGGAGGGCGCTGAAGACCCAGTACTTC. It yields the protein CASSPSGRALKTQYF.

The chain couples TRBV29-1 to TRBJ2-7; tentative D call: TRBD2 (6 bases). CDR3 length equals 15 residues. Germline V gene data show CDR1 as SQVTM and CDR2 as ANQGSEA. Trimming took 4 bases from V and 0 from J, leaving 16 bases between them. This CDR3 reads CSVVPGVPSSYEQYF. CDR3 bases: TGCAGCGTTGTTCCGGGAGTCCCGAGCTCCTACGAGCAGTACTTC.

This clonotype was recorded at least ten times. The CDR3 spells CASSYSGRGFEQFF. In DNA, the CDR3 is TGTGCCAGCAGCTACAGTGGCCGAGGGTTTGAGCAGTTCTTC. The J gene is TRBJ2-1, the V gene TRBV7-6; maybe TRBD2 (5 bases). The CDR3 covers 14 residues. The germline CDR1 and CDR2 sequences are SGHVS and FNYEAQ. V lost 4 bases, J lost 9 bases, and 16 bases lay in between.

This clonotype was picked up many times. The V call is TRBV5-1, the J call TRBJ2-7; D call uncertain. Germline CDR1 and CDR2: SGHRS and YFSETQ. Trimming took 1 base from V and 3 from J, leaving 5 bases between them. CDR3 length: 12 residues. The CDR3 DNA is TGCGCCAGCAGCTTGAACTTCTACGAGCAGTACTTC. This sequence encodes CASSLNFYEQYF. The variable domain in full, with the rest retrieved from reference TRBV5-1 and TRBJ2-7, is KAGVTQTPRYLIKTRGQQVTLSCSPISGHRSVSWYQQTPGQGLQFLFEYFSETQRNKGNFPGRFSGRQFSNSRSEMNVSTLELGDSALYLCASSLNFYEQYFGPGTRLTVT.

This clonotype occurred many times. The V and J genes are TRBV11-2 and TRBJ2-7; the D is unclear. CDR1 is SGHAT and CDR2 is FQNNGV in the germline V gene. Deletions cut 1 base from V and 6 bases from J, with 4 bases between. The CDR3 extends over 11 amino acids. The CDR3 loop reads CASSLVTEQYF. CDR3 in DNA: TGTGCCAGCAGCTTAGTAACCGAGCAGTACTTC. The full variable domain, completed using reference TRBV11-2 and TRBJ2-7, is EAGVAQSPRYKIIEKRQSVAFWCNPISGHATLYWYQQILGQGPKLLIQFQNNGVVDDSQLPKDRFSAERLKGVDSTLKIQPAKLEDSAVYLCASSLVTEQYFGPGTRLTVT.

This clonotype was counted ten times or more. The chain employs TRBV7-6 and TRBJ1-5; D is possibly TRBD1 (6 bases). The ends were cut back, 0 bases at V and 6 bases at J, with 12 bases in the middle. CDR1 is SGHVS and CDR2 is FNYEAQ in the germline V gene. CDR3 length: 15 residues. The CDR3 loop reads CASSLAGGPGQPQHF. CDR3 sequence (DNA): TGTGCCAGCAGCTTAGCGGGGGGGCCTGGTCAGCCCCAGCATTTT.

This clonotype occurred many times. The chain uses TRBV12-3 or TRBV12-4 and TRBJ2-7; D is ambiguous. The ends were cut back, 1 base at V and 5 bases at J, with 12 bases in the middle. CDR3 length: 14 amino acids. The CDR3 DNA reads as TGTGCCAGCAGTTTAGGACTGGTCACGAACGAGCAGTACTTC. It yields the protein CASSLGLVTNEQYF.

This clonotype was observed a few times. V gene TRBV7-2 combines with J gene TRBJ2-7, with TRBD2 identical over 7 bases. The J segment lost 1 base and the V segment lost 6 bases, leaving 12 bases of the junction unmatched. Germline CDR1 is SGHTA and CDR2 is FQGNSA. The CDR3 length is 16 residues. CDR3 bases: TGTGCCAGCAGTTATCTCACTAGCGTAACATCCTACGAGCAGTACTTC. Translation gives CASSYLTSVTSYEQYF.

In the case of this clonotype: Germline and junction disagree at one end, which may indicate a read error. The genes are TRBV27 and TRBJ2-1; 9 bases fit TRBD2. The CDR3 covers 13 residues. Germline values: CDR1 MNHEY, CDR2 SMNVEV (reference sequence). The CDR3 region has the DNA TGTGCCAGCAGTACAAACATCGGACTAGCGCGAGAATTC. This encodes CASSTNIGLAREF.